This entry describes one T cell receptor (beta chain). This clonotype was detected only a few times. It has no known antigen specificity. Base qualities are not provided; no much larger clone lies one nucleotide away. The data are from a study of response to subunit inactivated influenza vaccine (dated by TCRdb to the late 2010s). About the full investigation: The study used deep quantitative T cell receptor repertoire profiling to track responses to a trivalent subunit inactivated influenza vaccine. Overall results and qualifications from the work: It was suggested by the authors that each seasonal influenza vaccination may recruit only a limited number of new T cells.

CDR3 length: 13 amino acids, cysteine to phenylalanine. Only CDR3 DNA remains: 39 bases, in frame from the first base. Library construction relied on RT-PCR. Sequenced using an Illumina HiSeq 2500. TCRdb itself trimmed the public reads at Q25 with fastp, ran MiXCR and retained productive beta chains. Rows with one shared CDR3 protein collapse into an entry with the most common genes and DNA. This sample comprises around 710,000 distinct CDR3 sequences, 11% to 15% of them detected only once. The ten most abundant clones make up roughly 6.4% of the sample. Sample: PBMCs from blood, taken 14 to 15 days before vaccination. This sequence originates from a middle-aged man who received an inactivated influenza vaccine. Donor details come from another sample of the same person, matched by shared clones. The rearrangement combines TRBV21-1 with TRBJ2-7. TRBV21-1 is tagged as a pseudogene. The nucleotide sequence reads as follows: TGTGCCAGCAGCGGGGATCGGCCCTACGAGCAGTACTTC. Translated, this is CASSGDRPYEQYF.